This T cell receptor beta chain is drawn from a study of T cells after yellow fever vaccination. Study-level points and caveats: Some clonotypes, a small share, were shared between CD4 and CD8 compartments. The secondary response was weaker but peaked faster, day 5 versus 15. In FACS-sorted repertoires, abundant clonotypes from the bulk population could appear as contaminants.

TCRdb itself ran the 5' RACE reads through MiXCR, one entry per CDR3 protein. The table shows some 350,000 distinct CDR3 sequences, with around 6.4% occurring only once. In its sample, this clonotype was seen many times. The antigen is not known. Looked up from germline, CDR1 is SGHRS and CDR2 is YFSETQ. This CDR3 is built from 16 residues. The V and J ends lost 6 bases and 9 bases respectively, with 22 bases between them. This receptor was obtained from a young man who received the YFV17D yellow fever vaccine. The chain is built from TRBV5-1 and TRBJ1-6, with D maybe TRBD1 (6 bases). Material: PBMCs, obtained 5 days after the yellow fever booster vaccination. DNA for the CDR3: TGCGCCAGCATTACCCGAGGCGGAGGGACAAGTTCACCCCTCCACTTT. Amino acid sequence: CASITRGGGTSSPLHF.